Included here is one T cell receptor (beta chain) sequence, with context. The V end was cut by 5 bases, the J end by 4 bases, with 6 bases between. Germline CDR1 MRHNA, CDR2 SNTAGT. This CDR3 spans 13 amino acids. These data come from a study of shared T cell receptors in the human thymus. Produced via immunoSEQ multiplex PCR; TCRdb's table is partial and in-frame only. The sample has hundreds of thousands of clones, approximately 85% seen once. These data were also filed under a second study, of human thymus T cells. From that second work: V and J genes seemed to be used with bias in thymic and blood repertoires.

The sequencing sample was made of thymocytes. This receptor was identified in a girl younger than two with a congenital heart defect. J is TRBJ1-6 and V is TRBV6-4; D call uncertain. CDR3 in DNA: TGTGCCAGCAGTACGGGTTATAATTCACCCCTCCACTTT. Translation gives CASSTGYNSPLHF.